These 30 T cell receptor beta chains originate from one sample sequenced in a study of T-cell memory formation after mild COVID-19. TCRdb passed the 5' RACE reads through MiXCR, listing each CDR3 protein once. The top ten clones hold 8.5% to 9% of a sample with 350,000 to 450,000 distinct CDR3 sequences, approximately 24% of them seen once. The specimen sequenced was PBMCs or a T cell subset sorted from them (not recorded which). These receptors were taken from an adult woman who had mild COVID-19 (a few samples of this study predate the infection). Cell type and time point are not known.

The chain has TRBV4-2 and TRBJ2-5; D unclear. There are 11 residues in the CDR3. Germline-derived CDR1 and CDR2 are LGHNA and YNFKEQ. Trimming pared 3 bases from V and 7 bases from J, leaving 6 bases between. The CDR3 here is CASSQEWTQYF. The CDR3 DNA reads as TGTGCCAGCAGCCAGGAATGGACCCAGTACTTC.

Worth noting for this clonotype: This may be a read error, as it is one base from a much larger clone. This chain uses TRBV5-1 with TRBJ2-3; perhaps TRBD1 as D (6 bases). This CDR3 contains 15 residues. Trimming took 3 bases from V and 2 from J, leaving 13 bases between them. From germline, CDR1 is SGHRS and CDR2 YFSETQ. The CDR3 DNA sequence: TGCGCCAGCAGCTATCAGGGGATGGTCACAGATACGCAGTATTTT. Encoded protein: CASSYQGMVTDTQYF.

This clonotype came up a few times. The chain joins TRBV5-1 to TRBJ2-2, with D maybe TRBD1 (6 bases). The germline V gene has CDR1 SGHRS and CDR2 YFSETQ. CDR3 length equals 14 residues. V shed 0 bases and J shed 4 bases, with 7 bases lying between them. Here the CDR3 reads CASSLDRVTGELFF. The CDR3 nucleotides are TGCGCCAGCAGCTTGGACAGGGTCACCGGGGAGCTGTTTTTT.

A few counts support this clonotype. V is TRBV30 and J is TRBJ2-7; TRBD1 is a possible D gene (5 bases). Trimming cost V 0 bases and J 1 base, with 10 bases left between them. Germline values: CDR1 GTSNPN, CDR2 SVGIG (reference sequence). This CDR3 is 14 amino acids long. CDR3 bases: TGTGCCTGGAGTGTAGGGGCAGGATCCTACGAGCAGTACTTC. Its translation is CAWSVGAGSYEQYF.

The chain couples TRBV19 to TRBJ1-5; D is possibly TRBD1 (6 bases). The germline V and J ends were trimmed by 5 bases and 3 bases, with 14 bases remaining between them. Germline CDR1 reads LNHDA; CDR2 reads SQIVND (reference sequence). The CDR3 is 15 amino acids. In nucleotides, the CDR3 is TGTGCCAGTAGTCGTCGAGGGGGGCTCAATCAGCCCCAGCATTTT. Translating gives CASSRRGGLNQPQHF.

This clonotype was seen more than once but under ten times. The chain uses TRBV7-2 and TRBJ2-7, with D uncertain. The CDR3 runs 13 residues. The germline CDR1 and CDR2 sequences are SGHTA and FQGNSA. V lost 4 bases, J lost 5 bases, and 12 bases lay in between. The chain's CDR3 is CASSWSKPHEQYF. The CDR3 DNA is TGTGCCAGCAGCTGGAGTAAGCCCCACGAGCAGTACTTC.

This clonotype has a handful of counts. The chain carries TRBV9 and TRBJ1-2; TRBD1 aligns across 9 bases. Germline V gene lookup returns CDR1 SGDLS and CDR2 YYNGEE. The CDR3 is 15 amino acids. V trimming: 4 bases; J trimming: 0 bases; junction bases outside the gene matches: 4. As DNA, the CDR3 is TGTGCCAGCAGCCCAGGACAGGGGACTAACTATGGCTACACCTTC. This codes for CASSPGQGTNYGYTF.

This chain connects TRBV7-9 to TRBJ2-5, with 9 nucleotides matching TRBD1. With 5 bases clipped from V and 1 base from J, the junction kept 5 bases outside the gene matches. The length of the CDR3 is 15 residues. Germline V gene lookup returns CDR1 SEHNR and CDR2 FQNEAQ (reference sequence). DNA of the CDR3: TGTGCCAGCAGCCCAGAGGGACAGGGCCAAGAGACCCAGTACTTC. It specifies CASSPEGQGQETQYF.

This clonotype was counted ten times or more. V and J are TRBV4-1 and TRBJ2-7, with TRBD2 matching 8 bases. The CDR3 extends over 15 amino acids. V gave up 3 bases and J gave up 3 bases; unmatched junction bases: 7. The germline CDR1 and CDR2 sequences are MGHRA and YSYEKL. DNA for the CDR3: TGCGCCAGCAGCCAGAAGGCGGGGGGCATCTACGAGCAGTACTTC. Translating gives CASSQKAGGIYEQYF.

This clonotype was counted a few times. V and J are TRBV9 and TRBJ2-1, with TRBD2 matching 8 bases. Germline assignment: CDR1 SGDLS and CDR2 YYNGEE. With V trimmed by 0 bases and J by 3 bases, 2 bases remained unmatched. CDR3 length: 15 amino acids. The CDR3 reads CASSVDSGDYNEQFF. The DNA for the CDR3 is TGTGCCAGCAGCGTAGATAGCGGGGACTACAATGAGCAGTTCTTC.

This clonotype was seen a few times. J is TRBJ1-1 and V is TRBV5-1, with a weak D call TRBD1 (6 bases). This CDR3 has 16 amino acids. With 0 bases removed from V and 5 bases from J, the gap between germline ends came to 17 bases. Germline assignment: CDR1 SGHRS and CDR2 YFSETQ. The CDR3 sequence is CASSLVRGPVWTEAFF. The CDR3 nucleotides are TGCGCCAGCAGCTTGGTTCGGGGGCCAGTATGGACTGAAGCTTTCTTT.

This clonotype turned up a few times. The chain employs TRBV5-1 and TRBJ2-4; 7 bases fit TRBD2. Germline loops: CDR1 SGHRS, CDR2 YFSETQ. V shed 2 bases and J 1 base; nucleotides not matched to a gene: 6. CDR3 length: 16 amino acids. The CDR3 sequence is CASSLPGTTAKNIQYF. Here the CDR3 DNA reads TGCGCCAGCAGCTTACCCGGGACTACCGCCAAAAACATTCAGTACTTC.

The rearrangement uses TRBV19 and TRBJ2-7; no clear D. The length of the CDR3 is 14 residues. Trimming took off 3 bases at V and 1 base at J, with 10 bases between the two ends. The germline CDR1 and CDR2 sequences are LNHDA and SQIVND (reference sequence). The CDR3 reads CASSIRWPSYEQYF. The CDR3 nucleotides are TGTGCCAGTAGTATCCGGTGGCCTTCCTACGAGCAGTACTTC.

V usage is TRBV6-5 and J usage is TRBJ1-2; 7 bases match TRBD1. CDR1 MNHEY and CDR2 SVGAGI come from the germline V gene. The CDR3 is 13 amino acids. Unmatched junction bases numbered 7, after V lost 6 bases and J lost 6 bases. The CDR3 DNA reads TGTGCCAGCAGCCCCGACAGGGACCATGGCTACACCTTC. Translated: CASSPDRDHGYTF.

The chain links TRBV5-5 to TRBJ2-1, with 7 positions matching TRBD2. The junction had 9 bases not matched to a gene; V was cut back by 0 bases and J by 6 bases. The CDR3 is made up of 16 amino acids. The germline V gene has CDR1 SGHKS and CDR2 YYEKEE (reference sequence). The CDR3 loop is CASSLARLADLNEQFF. The CDR3 region has the DNA TGTGCCAGCAGCTTGGCCCGGCTAGCGGACCTCAATGAGCAGTTCTTC.

The table lists this clonotype with a few counts. The rearrangement links TRBV29-1 to TRBJ2-7, with 7 bases lining up with TRBD1. The CDR3 is made up of 13 amino acids. V shed 6 bases, J shed 3 bases, and the junction held 8 bases outside the gene matches. In germline, CDR1 is SQVTM, CDR2 ANQGSEA. CDR3 DNA: TGCAGCGTACTTGGACAGGAGAGCTACGAGCAGTACTTC. Protein: CSVLGQESYEQYF.

This clonotype turned up a few times. The V and J genes are TRBV7-8 and TRBJ2-1; TRBD1 agrees at 11 bases. With 4 bases clipped from V and 8 bases from J, the junction kept 4 bases outside the gene matches. This CDR3 region has 14 residues. Germline CDR1 SGHVS, CDR2 FQNEAQ. CDR3: CASSWTGGGDEQFF. The CDR3 DNA is TGTGCCAGCAGCTGGACAGGGGGCGGCGATGAGCAGTTCTTC.

The sample holds many counts of this clonotype. V is TRBV19 and J is TRBJ2-7; 9 positions match TRBD1. V was pared by 9 bases and J by 0 bases, with 3 bases of the junction left unmatched. The length of the CDR3 is 13 residues. The germline V gene encodes CDR1 LNHDA and CDR2 SQIVND (reference sequence). The CDR3 loop is CASSQGASYEQYF. In DNA form, the CDR3 reads TGTGCCAGCTCACAGGGGGCCTCCTACGAGCAGTACTTC. Combining the CDR3 with reference TRBV19 and TRBJ2-7 gives the whole variable domain DGGITQSPKYLFRKEGQNVTLSCEQNLNHDAMYWYRQDPGQGLRLIYYSQIVNDFQKGDIAEGYSVSREKKESFPLTVTSAQKNPTAFYLCASSQGASYEQYFGPGTRLTVT.

V and J are TRBV12-3 or TRBV12-4 and TRBJ1-2; 11 nucleotides match TRBD1. J lost 4 bases, V lost 3 bases, and 4 bases had no gene match. CDR3 size: 15 residues. The CDR3 nucleotides are TGTGCCAGCAGTTTCCGGGACAGGGGGTTCTATGGCTACACCTTC. Amino acid sequence: CASSFRDRGFYGYTF.

V gene TRBV20-1 combines with J gene TRBJ1-2; the D gene is possibly TRBD1 (5 bases). Trimming removed 7 bases at V and 2 bases at J, with 8 bases between. The length of the CDR3 is 11 residues. Germline V gives CDR1 DFQATT, CDR2 SNEGSKA (reference sequence). The CDR3 region is CSVRQNYGYTF. The CDR3 nucleotides read TGCAGTGTACGACAGAACTATGGCTACACCTTC.

The chain couples TRBV3-1 to TRBJ2-7, with TRBD2 identical over 7 bases. The CDR3 totals 15 residues. Germline CDR1 is LGHDT and CDR2 is YNNKEL (reference sequence). V shed 4 bases and J 5 bases; nucleotides not matched to a gene: 11. DNA for the CDR3: TGTGCCAGCAGCCCACGGACTAGGGGTGTAGACGAGCAGTACTTC. Translation: CASSPRTRGVDEQYF.

This clonotype turned up a few times. The chain couples TRBV6-5 to TRBJ1-1; 9 bases match TRBD1. Trimming at V came to 6 bases and at J to 1 base, leaving 6 bases not matched to a gene. CDR1 and CDR2 (germline): MNHEY, SVGAGI. The CDR3 covers 15 residues. The CDR3 is CASRWGQGSNTEAFF. The CDR3 DNA reads TGTGCCAGCAGATGGGGACAGGGTTCGAACACTGAAGCTTTCTTT.

The chain combines TRBV3-1 with TRBJ1-1; D gene uncertain. The CDR3 loop spans 14 amino acids. CDR1 is LGHDT and CDR2 is YNNKEL in the germline V gene (reference sequence). V dropped 5 bases and J dropped 2 bases, with 12 bases sitting between them. This chain's CDR3 is CASSVALPNTEAFF. The CDR3, as DNA: TGTGCCAGCAGCGTCGCGCTGCCTAACACTGAAGCTTTCTTT.

This clonotype was recorded at least ten times. The chain combines TRBV29-1 with TRBJ2-3, with D uncertain. Germline values: CDR1 SQVTM, CDR2 ANQGSEA. The CDR3 totals 11 residues. Trimming shortened V by 4 bases and J by 2 bases, and 4 bases separated the two germline ends. CDR3 in amino acids: CSVGTTDTQYF. CDR3 bases: TGCAGCGTTGGCACCACAGATACGCAGTATTTT.

The rearrangement uses TRBV7-8 and TRBJ2-3; D not certain. Germline V gives CDR1 SGHVS, CDR2 FQNEAQ. CDR3 length: 15 residues. Trimming shortened V by 8 bases and J by 1 base, and 16 bases separated the two germline ends. The CDR3 region is CASGLERHGTDTQYF. The CDR3 DNA reads TGTGCCAGCGGTCTTGAGAGGCACGGCACAGATACGCAGTATTTT.

The chain uses TRBV5-1 and TRBJ2-5; 14 bases align to TRBD2. This CDR3 has 14 amino acids. Germline V gene sequence: CDR1 SGHRS, CDR2 YFSETQ. V trimming: 3 bases; J trimming: 5 bases; junction bases outside the gene matches: 0. The CDR3 DNA reads TGCGCCAGCAGCTGGACTAGCGGGAGGGAGACCCAGTACTTC. Protein product: CASSWTSGRETQYF.

The chain recombines TRBV18 with TRBJ2-1; 9 positions match TRBD2. The CDR3 totals 14 residues. From germline, CDR1 is KGHSH and CDR2 LQKENI. Losses at the gene ends were 4 bases for V and 8 bases for J; bases not matched to a gene: 6. Written as DNA, the CDR3 is TGTGCCAGCTCACGGAGGACTAGCGTCGATGAGCAGTTCTTC. Protein product: CASSRRTSVDEQFF.

The genes are TRBV19 and TRBJ2-3, with D tentatively TRBD2 (6 bases). Looked up from germline, CDR1 is LNHDA and CDR2 is SQIVND (reference sequence). This CDR3 has 12 amino acids. V was trimmed by 4 bases and J by 8 bases, leaving 10 bases between them. The CDR3 loop reads CASSSLSGTQYF. As DNA, the CDR3 is TGTGCCAGTAGTAGCCTTAGCGGTACGCAGTATTTT.

The gene calls are TRBV5-5 and TRBJ2-1; a possible D gene is TRBD2 (7 bases). The V end lost 4 bases, the J end lost 0 bases, and 14 bases lay between the germline ends. Germline loops: CDR1 SGHKS, CDR2 YYEKEE (reference sequence). This CDR3 is built from 16 residues. As DNA, the CDR3 is TGTGCCAGCAGCCCGCTAGGGGGGGACTCCTACAATGAGCAGTTCTTC. Protein product: CASSPLGGDSYNEQFF.

This chain connects TRBV10-3 to TRBJ2-1; possibly TRBD1 for D (6 bases). The CDR3 is 14 residues long. Trimming removed 5 bases at V and 2 bases at J, with 10 bases between. CDR1 ENHRY and CDR2 SYGVKD come from the germline V gene. The CDR3 sequence: CAISKTGTYNEQFF. The CDR3 DNA sequence: TGTGCCATCAGTAAGACAGGTACCTACAATGAGCAGTTCTTC.